This TCR beta chain comes out of a study of T-cell reconstitution after alpha-beta-depleted transplantation in children. There are many counts of this clonotype. The germline CDR1 and CDR2 sequences are SGHKS and YYEKEE (reference sequence). Trimming cost V 3 bases and J 6 bases; bases outside gene matches: 4. The CDR3 runs to 14 residues. As it was prepared, the TCRbeta library received unique molecular identifiers. TCRdb re-derived calls from the PCR reads in MiXCR, one entry per CDR3 protein. The sample lists about 300,000 distinct CDR3 sequences; about 9.4% were seen once. The specimen comprised PBMCs, sampled before TCRalphabeta/CD19-depleted stem cell transplant. The gene calls are TRBV5-5 and TRBJ2-2; 8 nucleotides line up with TRBD1. The clonotype comes from a boy under three years old with acute myeloid leukemia, due to receive a stem cell transplant. The CDR3 reads CASSWMDRAGELFF. DNA of the CDR3: TGTGCCAGCAGCTGGATGGACAGGGCCGGGGAGCTGTTTTTT. Based on the CDR3 plus reference TRBV5-5 and TRBJ2-2, the full variable domain is DAGVTQSPTHLIKTRGQQVTLRCSPISGHKSVSWYQQVLGQGPQFIFQYYEKEERGRGNFPDRFSARQFPNYSSELNVNALLLGDSALYLCASSWMDRAGELFFGEGSRLTVL.